The present T cell receptor beta chain was sequenced within a study of T cells in Graves' hyperthyroidism and ophthalmopathy. Study-level background: Peripheral blood specimens were obtained at initial diagnosis, prior to any treatment.

Many counts were recorded for this clonotype. Clinicians diagnosed patients from clinical symptoms, serum thyroxine and TRAb, thyroid ultrasound and orbital computed tomography. This CDR3 contains 16 residues. Germline V gene lookup returns CDR1 LGHDT and CDR2 YNNKEL (reference sequence). The V gene lost 5 bases and the J gene lost 4 bases, with 18 bases spanning the gap. RNA transcripts provided the source from which TCR beta CDR3 regions were amplified. The HTBI primer set served for first-round RT-PCR of the TCR CDR3. One entry per CDR3 protein, called by TCRdb with MiXCR from the multiplex PCR reads. The profile shows approximately 610,000 distinct CDR3 sequences, 16% of them singletons.

The rearrangement joins TRBV3-1 to TRBJ1-5; D may be TRBD1 (5 bases). The TCR comes from a woman aged 18-35 years with Graves' hyperthyroidism. Material for sequencing was blood. In nucleotides, the CDR3 is TGTGCCAGCAGCAACGTCCGGGACGGACTAAATCAGCCCCAGCATTTT. It codes for CASSNVRDGLNQPQHF.